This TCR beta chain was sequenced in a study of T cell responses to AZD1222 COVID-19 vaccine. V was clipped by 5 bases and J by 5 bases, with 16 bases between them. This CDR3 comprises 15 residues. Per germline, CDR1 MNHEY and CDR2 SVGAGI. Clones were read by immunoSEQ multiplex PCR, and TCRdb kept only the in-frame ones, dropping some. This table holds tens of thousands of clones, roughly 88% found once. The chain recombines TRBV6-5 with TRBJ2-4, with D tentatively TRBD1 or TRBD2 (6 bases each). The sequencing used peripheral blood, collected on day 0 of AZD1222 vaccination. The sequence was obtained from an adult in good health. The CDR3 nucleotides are TGTGCCAGCAGTCAGTCTACAGGGAGGCAAAACATTCAGTACTTC. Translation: CASSQSTGRQNIQYF.